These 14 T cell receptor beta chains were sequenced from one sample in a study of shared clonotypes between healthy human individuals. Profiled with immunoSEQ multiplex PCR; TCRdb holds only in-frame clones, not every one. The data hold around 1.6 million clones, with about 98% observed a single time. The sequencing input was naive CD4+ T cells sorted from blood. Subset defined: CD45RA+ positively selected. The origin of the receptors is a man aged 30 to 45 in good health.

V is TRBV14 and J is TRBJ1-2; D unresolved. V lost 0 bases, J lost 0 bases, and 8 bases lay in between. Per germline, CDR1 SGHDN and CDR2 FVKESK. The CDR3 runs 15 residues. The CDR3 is CASSQEFGANYGYTF. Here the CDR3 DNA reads TGTGCCAGCAGCCAAGAGTTCGGAGCTAACTATGGCTACACCTTC.

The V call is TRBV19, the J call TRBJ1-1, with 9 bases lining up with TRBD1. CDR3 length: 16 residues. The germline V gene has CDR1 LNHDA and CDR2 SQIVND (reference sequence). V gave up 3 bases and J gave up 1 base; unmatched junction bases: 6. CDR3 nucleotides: TGTGCCAGTAGTATGAATACGGGACAGGGGAACACTGAAGCTTTCTTT. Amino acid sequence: CASSMNTGQGNTEAFF.

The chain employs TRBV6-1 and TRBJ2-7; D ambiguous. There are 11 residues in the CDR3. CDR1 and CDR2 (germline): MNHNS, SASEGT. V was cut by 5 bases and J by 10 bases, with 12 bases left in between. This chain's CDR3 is CASSLQLQQYF. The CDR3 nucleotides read TGTGCCAGCAGTTTACAGCTCCAACAGTACTTC.

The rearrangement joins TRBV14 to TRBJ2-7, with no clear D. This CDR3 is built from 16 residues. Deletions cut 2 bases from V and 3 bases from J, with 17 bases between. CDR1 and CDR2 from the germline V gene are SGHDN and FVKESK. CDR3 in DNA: TGTGCCAGCAGCCAAACAGCCGGTACCCCTAGCTACGAGCAGTACTTC. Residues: CASSQTAGTPSYEQYF.

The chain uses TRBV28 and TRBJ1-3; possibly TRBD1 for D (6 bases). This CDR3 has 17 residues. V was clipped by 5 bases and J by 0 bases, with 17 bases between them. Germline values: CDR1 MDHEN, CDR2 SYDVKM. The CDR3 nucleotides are TGTGCCAGCAGTGTGCCGGGGGGGCGGGCCTCTGGAAACACCATATATTTT. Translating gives CASSVPGGRASGNTIYF.

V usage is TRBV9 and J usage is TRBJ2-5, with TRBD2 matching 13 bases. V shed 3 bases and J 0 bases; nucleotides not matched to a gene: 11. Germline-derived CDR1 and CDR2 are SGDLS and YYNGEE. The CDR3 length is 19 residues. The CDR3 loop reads CASSEGIGTSGTYQETQYF. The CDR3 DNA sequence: TGTGCCAGCAGCGAGGGAATCGGGACTAGCGGGACCTACCAAGAGACCCAGTACTTC. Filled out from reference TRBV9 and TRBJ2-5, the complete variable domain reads DSGVTQTPKHLITATGQRVTLRCSPRSGDLSVYWYQQSLDQGLQFLIQYYNGEERAKGNILERFSAQQFPDLHSELNLSSLELGDSALYFCASSEGIGTSGTYQETQYFGPGTRLLVL.

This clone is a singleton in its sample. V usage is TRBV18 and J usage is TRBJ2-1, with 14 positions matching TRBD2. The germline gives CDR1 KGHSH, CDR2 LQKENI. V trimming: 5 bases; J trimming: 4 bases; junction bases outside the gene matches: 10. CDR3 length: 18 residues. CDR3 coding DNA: TGTGCCAGCTCAGCACTCCCGGGACTAGCGGGAGTGTACAATGAGCAGTTCTTC. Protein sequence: CASSALPGLAGVYNEQFF.

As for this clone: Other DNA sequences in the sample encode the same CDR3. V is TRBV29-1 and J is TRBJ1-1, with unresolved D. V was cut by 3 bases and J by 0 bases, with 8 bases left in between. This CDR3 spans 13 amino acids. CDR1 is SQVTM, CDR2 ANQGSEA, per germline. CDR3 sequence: CSVEGRLNTEAFF. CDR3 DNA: TGCAGCGTTGAGGGTCGTTTGAACACTGAAGCTTTCTTT.

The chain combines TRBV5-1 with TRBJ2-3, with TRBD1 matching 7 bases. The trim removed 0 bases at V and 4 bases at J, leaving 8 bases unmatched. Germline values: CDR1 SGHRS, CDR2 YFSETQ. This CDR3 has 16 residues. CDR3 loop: CASSLGWQGVADTQYF. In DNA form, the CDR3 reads TGCGCCAGCAGCTTGGGATGGCAGGGGGTGGCAGATACGCAGTATTTT.

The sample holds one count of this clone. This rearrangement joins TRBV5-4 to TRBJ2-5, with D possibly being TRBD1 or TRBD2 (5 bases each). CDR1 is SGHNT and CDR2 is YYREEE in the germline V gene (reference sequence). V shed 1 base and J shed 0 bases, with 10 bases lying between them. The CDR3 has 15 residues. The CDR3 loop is CASSLRDAYQETQYF. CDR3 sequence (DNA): TGTGCCAGCAGCTTGAGGGACGCGTACCAAGAGACCCAGTACTTC.

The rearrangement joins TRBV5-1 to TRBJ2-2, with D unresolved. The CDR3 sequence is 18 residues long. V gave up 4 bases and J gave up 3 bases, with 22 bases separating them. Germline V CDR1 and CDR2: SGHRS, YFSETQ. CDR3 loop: CASSPRWSLTSDTGELFF. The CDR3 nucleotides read TGCGCCAGCAGCCCCCGGTGGAGCCTGACCTCGGACACCGGGGAGCTGTTTTTT.

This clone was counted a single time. The CDR3 reads CASSHRGTDEQYF. Here the CDR3 DNA reads TGTGCCAGCAGCCACAGGGGAACTGACGAGCAGTACTTC. J is TRBJ2-7 and V is TRBV14; D might be TRBD1 (6 bases). The CDR3 covers 13 residues. Germline V gene sequence: CDR1 SGHDN, CDR2 FVKESK. Deletions cut 3 bases from V and 5 bases from J, with 11 bases between.

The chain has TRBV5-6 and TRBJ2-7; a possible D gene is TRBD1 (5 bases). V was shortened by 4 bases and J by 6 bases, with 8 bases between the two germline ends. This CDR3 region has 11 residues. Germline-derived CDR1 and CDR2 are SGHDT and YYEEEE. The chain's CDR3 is CASSLDIEQYF. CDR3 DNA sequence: TGTGCCAGCAGCCTGGACATCGAGCAGTACTTC. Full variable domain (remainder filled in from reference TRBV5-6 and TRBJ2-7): DAGVTQSPTHLIKTRGQQVTLRCSPKSGHDTVSWYQQALGQGPQFIFQYYEEEERQRGNFPDRFSGHQFPNYSSELNVNALLLGDSALYLCASSLDIEQYFGPGTRLTVT.

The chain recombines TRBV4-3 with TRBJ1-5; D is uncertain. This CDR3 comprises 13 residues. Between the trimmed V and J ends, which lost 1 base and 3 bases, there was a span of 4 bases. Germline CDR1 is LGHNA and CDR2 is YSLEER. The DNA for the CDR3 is TGCGCCAGCAGCCAAGCTTACAATCAGCCCCAGCATTTT. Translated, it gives CASSQAYNQPQHF.